Below are 21 T cell receptor beta chains sequenced from a single sample in a study of cytomegalovirus exposure and HLA in healthy donors. PCR used 60 Vbeta primers and 13 Jbeta primers. The table came from immunoSEQ multiplex PCR; TCRdb's copy has only in-frame clones and leaves some out. The table records approximately 97,000 clones, 79% of them present only once. Specimen: PBMCs. The receptor set was obtained from a male donor in good health and CMV-seropositive.

This chain links TRBV19 with TRBJ1-1; a weak D match, TRBD1 (6 bases). CDR3 size: 14 residues. V lost 1 base and J lost 1, with 7 bases in between. Germline loops: CDR1 LNHDA, CDR2 SQIVND (reference sequence). For the CDR3, the DNA is TGTGCCAGTAGTATAGCCAGGGGGAACACTGAAGCTTTCTTT. Translation: CASSIARGNTEAFF.

The chain combines TRBV18 with TRBJ1-4, with 7 nucleotides matching TRBD1. The V and J ends lost 3 bases and 8 bases, in that order; junction bases with no gene match: 18. Germline-derived CDR1 and CDR2 are KGHSH and LQKENI. CDR3 length: 18 amino acids. CDR3 amino acids: CASSPPRGQVLEEEKLFF. The CDR3 DNA follows: TGTGCCAGCTCACCTCCGCGAGGACAGGTGCTTGAAGAGGAAAAACTGTTTTTT.

V usage is TRBV7-9 and J usage is TRBJ2-5, with TRBD1 matching over 10 bases. The germline V gene encodes CDR1 SEHNR and CDR2 FQNEAQ (reference sequence). The V and J ends lost 5 bases and 7 bases, in that order; junction bases with no gene match: 13. This CDR3 comprises 16 residues. The CDR3 nucleotides are TGTGCCAGCAGCCTCCGGGACAGGGGACCCGGGGGGACCCAGTACTTC. Protein: CASSLRDRGPGGTQYF.

The genes are TRBV5-1 and TRBJ2-7; D uncertain. Trimming cost V 5 bases and J 0 bases, with 9 bases left between them. The CDR3 has 13 amino acids. CDR1 SGHRS and CDR2 YFSETQ come from the germline V gene. The CDR3 bases are TGCGCCAGCAGACTCCCTAGCTCCTACGAGCAGTACTTC. Translated, it gives CASRLPSSYEQYF. The variable domain in full, completed from reference TRBV5-1 and TRBJ2-7, reads KAGVTQTPRYLIKTRGQQVTLSCSPISGHRSVSWYQQTPGQGLQFLFEYFSETQRNKGNFPGRFSGRQFSNSRSEMNVSTLELGDSALYLCASRLPSSYEQYFGPGTRLTVT.

This clone was seen a single time. CDR3 loop: CASSLGSIRDSPLHF. The CDR3 DNA sequence: TGTGCCAGCAGCTTAGGAAGTATCCGGGATTCACCCCTCCACTTT. The rearrangement links TRBV7-8 to TRBJ1-6; the D is unclear. The length of the CDR3 is 15 residues. CDR1 is SGHVS, CDR2 FQNEAQ, per germline. Trimming took off 1 base at V and 8 bases at J, with 12 bases between the two ends.

V is TRBV4-1 and J is TRBJ2-1, with D possibly being TRBD1 (6 bases). V lost 1 base and J 1 base, leaving 14 bases between the germline ends. The CDR3 has 17 residues. CDR1 MGHRA and CDR2 YSYEKL come from the germline V gene. This chain's CDR3 is CASSQAGAFESYNEQFF. The CDR3 region has the DNA TGCGCCAGCAGCCAAGCAGGGGCGTTCGAATCCTACAATGAGCAGTTCTTC.

The chain recombines TRBV18 with TRBJ1-5; D is undetermined. The CDR3 has 13 amino acids. The V end was cut by 6 bases, the J end by 5 bases, with 11 bases between. Germline assignment: CDR1 KGHSH and CDR2 LQKENI. The CDR3 region is CASSLDGDQPQHF. CDR3 bases: TGTGCCAGCTCGCTGGACGGGGATCAGCCCCAGCATTTT.

This clone has just one count. The chain links TRBV5-1 to TRBJ1-2; a possible D gene is TRBD1 (5 bases). V was clipped by 3 bases and J by 3 bases, with 12 bases between them. The germline V gene has CDR1 SGHRS and CDR2 YFSETQ. The CDR3 loop spans 14 amino acids. The CDR3 spells CASSSAGGDYGYTF. Here the CDR3 DNA reads TGCGCCAGCAGCTCGGCTGGGGGGGACTATGGCTACACCTTC.

V usage is TRBV6-5 and J usage is TRBJ2-7; 12 bases align to TRBD1. Germline values: CDR1 MNHEY, CDR2 SVGAGI. The V and J ends lost 8 bases and 6 bases, in that order; junction bases with no gene match: 8. The CDR3 extends over 14 amino acids. The CDR3 reads CASGAGTGGFEQYF. CDR3 nucleotides: TGTGCCAGCGGGGCGGGGACAGGGGGCTTCGAGCAGTACTTC.

The J gene is TRBJ2-2, the V gene TRBV2; possibly TRBD1 for D (6 bases). V dropped 2 bases and J dropped 4 bases, with 11 bases sitting between them. The CDR3 is 15 residues long. The V gene's germline CDR1 is SNHLY and CDR2 FYNNEI. CDR3 amino acids: CASSEQGISTGELFF. The CDR3 DNA follows: TGTGCCAGCAGTGAACAGGGGATTAGCACCGGGGAGCTGTTTTTT. The variable domain in full, completed from reference TRBV2 and TRBJ2-2, reads EPEVTQTPSHQVTQMGQEVILRCVPISNHLYFYWYRQILGQKVEFLVSFYNNEISEKSEIFDDQFSVERPDGSNFTLKIRSTKLEDSAMYFCASSEQGISTGELFFGEGSRLTVL.

The genes are TRBV5-1 and TRBJ1-5; D gene uncertain. The CDR3 extends over 15 amino acids. The V end lost 0 bases, the J end lost 1 base, and 8 bases lay between the germline ends. Germline loops: CDR1 SGHRS, CDR2 YFSETQ. The CDR3 is CASSLDPASNQPQHF. The CDR3 DNA is TGCGCCAGCAGCTTGGATCCAGCGAGCAATCAGCCCCAGCATTTT.

The chain has TRBV20-1 and TRBJ2-7, with D perhaps matching TRBD1 (5 bases). Germline V lookup: CDR1 DFQATT, CDR2 SNEGSKA (reference sequence). Trimming removed 5 bases from V and 3 bases from J, with 8 bases in between. This CDR3 is 11 amino acids long. CDR3 sequence reads: CSAYRYYEQYF. The CDR3 DNA is TGCAGTGCTTACAGGTACTACGAGCAGTACTTC.

As regards this clone: At one of its ends the junction is not consistent with the germline gene, which may arise from a read error. This chain uses TRBV7-9 with TRBJ1-5; D may be TRBD1 (6 bases). This CDR3 has 13 amino acids. From germline, CDR1 is SEHNR and CDR2 FQNEAQ (reference sequence). CDR3 in amino acids: CASSIAGDQPQHF. CDR3 coding DNA: TGTGCCAGCAGCATAGCAGGGGATCAGCCCCAGCATTTT.

The chain has TRBV29-1 and TRBJ2-7; 7 bases align to TRBD1. V gave up 4 bases and J gave up 0 bases; unmatched junction bases: 3. The CDR3 runs 13 residues. Germline V CDR1 and CDR2: SQVTM, ANQGSEA. CDR3 DNA: TGCAGCGTTGTTGGGACAGTCTCCTACGAGCAGTACTTC. Translation gives CSVVGTVSYEQYF.

This sequence joins TRBV2 and TRBJ2-3; TRBD2 matches at 13 bases. The CDR3 length is 16 residues. Losses at the gene ends were 0 bases for V and 11 bases for J; bases not matched to a gene: 8. Per the germline V gene, CDR1 is SNHLY and CDR2 is FYNNEI. CDR3 sequence reads: CASSEAGGTSGEKQYF. The CDR3 DNA sequence: TGTGCCAGCAGTGAAGCGGGGGGGACTAGCGGGGAAAAGCAGTATTTT.

The CDR3 is CASSRAGQGGSSNQPQHF. CDR3 in DNA: TGTGCCAGTAGTCGGGCGGGACAGGGTGGATCGAGCAATCAGCCCCAGCATTTT. The rearrangement links TRBV19 to TRBJ1-5; 9 nucleotides line up with TRBD1. Trimming cost V 5 bases and J 1 base; bases outside gene matches: 12. This CDR3 has 18 amino acids. The V gene's germline CDR1 is LNHDA and CDR2 SQIVND (reference sequence).

About this clone itself: This CDR3 is also generated by other DNA sequences in the sample. The V gene is TRBV9, the J gene TRBJ2-3, with a tentative D call TRBD2 (6 bases). V was pared by 0 bases and J by 2 bases, with 10 bases between. Germline V lookup: CDR1 SGDLS, CDR2 YYNGEE. The length of the CDR3 is 15 residues. The CDR3 nucleotides are TGTGCCAGCAGCGTAGCGGGCGGGGCCACAGATACGCAGTATTTT. Amino acids: CASSVAGGATDTQYF.

This clone was detected only a few times. The chain carries TRBV19 and TRBJ1-1, with 8 bases fitting TRBD1. J was trimmed by 6 bases and V by 6 bases; bases with no gene match: 9. This CDR3 is built from 14 residues. CDR1 LNHDA and CDR2 SQIVND come from the germline V gene (reference sequence). The CDR3 DNA reads as TGTGCCAGTAGATATTCCCGGGACAGGCCTGAAGCTTTCTTT. Protein: CASRYSRDRPEAFF.

This chain links TRBV19 with TRBJ1-1; the D is unclear. The CDR3 has 12 residues. Looked up from germline, CDR1 is LNHDA and CDR2 is SQIVND (reference sequence). The V end was cut by 3 bases, the J end by 5 bases, with 7 bases between. The CDR3 reads CASSIGLTEAFF. The CDR3 DNA is TGTGCCAGTAGTATCGGGTTGACTGAAGCTTTCTTT.

The chain carries TRBV30 and TRBJ1-1, with D maybe TRBD1 (6 bases). Trimming shortened V by 5 bases and J by 5 bases, and 24 bases separated the two germline ends. This CDR3 contains 16 residues. Germline CDR1 GTSNPN, CDR2 SVGIG (reference sequence). CDR3: CAWWTGTRAMGTEAFF. Here the CDR3 DNA reads TGTGCCTGGTGGACCGGGACAAGGGCCATGGGAACTGAAGCTTTCTTT.

This clone was picked up a small number of times. The chain is built from TRBV4-1 and TRBJ2-1; 10 positions agree with TRBD2. Germline V gives CDR1 MGHRA, CDR2 YSYEKL. Losses at the gene ends were 4 bases for V and 5 bases for J; bases not matched to a gene: 5. This CDR3 region has 15 residues. CDR3 amino acids: CASSLTSGINNEQFF. DNA for the CDR3: TGCGCCAGCAGCCTAACTAGCGGGATAAACAATGAGCAGTTCTTC.